This T cell receptor beta chain was sequenced during a study of cytomegalovirus exposure and HLA in healthy donors. Across the study: The Caucasian-associated ancestry cluster held around 81% of around 380 genotyped donors. Study results and caveats: Later analysis identified a missense DCLRE1C variant that was linked to TCR beta V- and J-gene trimming. Sequencing probably produced one cluster of sequence variants that were highly shared.

Turning to this clone: Its antigen remains unknown.

Germline lookup yields CDR1 SGHTA and CDR2 FQGNSA. V was pared by 1 base and J by 2 bases, with 7 bases of the junction left unmatched. The CDR3 is made up of 18 amino acids. With 60 Vbeta and 13 Jbeta primers, the PCR was carried out. Assay used: immunoSEQ multiplex PCR; TCRdb lists only in-frame clones, some missing. This sample yields around 200,000 clones, of which roughly 80% are seen a single time; 0.5% to 0.8% belongs to the top ten. What was sequenced was PBMCs. This clonotype originated in a boy aged 5-17 years in good health and CMV-seronegative. This chain joins TRBV7-2 and TRBJ2-7, with 14 bases identical to TRBD2. The CDR3 here is CASSLGTSGRTTPYEQYF. CDR3 sequence (DNA): TGTGCCAGCAGCTTAGGGACTAGCGGGAGGACCACCCCCTACGAGCAGTACTTC. Supplemented by reference TRBV7-2 and TRBJ2-7, the full variable domain reads GAGVSQSPSNKVTEKGKDVELRCDPISGHTALYWYRQSLGQGLEFLIYFQGNSAPDKSGLPSDRFSAERTGGSVSTLTIQRTQQEDSAVYLCASSLGTSGRTTPYEQYFGPGTRLTVT.